Listed below are T cell receptor beta chains from one sample, sequenced in a study of blood T cells in healthy people across ages. MiXCR was run by TCRdb on the 5' RACE reads, yielding one entry per CDR3 protein. The top ten hold over 2% of the sample, which has 1.5 million to 2 million distinct CDR3 sequences, roughly 49% seen once. Sequences were obtained from blood. These receptors were obtained from a woman aged 40 to 55 in good health. Both conserved end residues are part of each CDR3. Size is stated for part of the rows, as once, few or many counts, or as a class when the clone is expanded.

v_gene: TRBV6-6
len: 16
j_gene: TRBJ2-1
abundance: NA
CDR3aa: CASNDRGTGCSNEQFF

v_gene: TRBV29-1
len: 16
j_gene: TRBJ2-1
abundance: NA
CDR3aa: CSVDPRGVSSYNEQFF

v_gene: TRBV7-9
len: 14
j_gene: TRBJ2-3
abundance: NA
CDR3aa: CASRRPESTDTQYF

v_gene: TRBV7-2
len: 12
j_gene: TRBJ1-6
abundance: once
CDR3aa: CASILGVSPLHF

v_gene: TRBV6-2/TRBV6-3
len: 13
j_gene: TRBJ2-3
abundance: many
CDR3aa: CASSRRSTDTQYF

v_gene: TRBV4-2
len: 16
j_gene: TRBJ2-3
abundance: few
CDR3aa: CASSQDGDSSTDTQYF

v_gene: TRBV4-2
len: 12
j_gene: TRBJ2-7
abundance: NA
CDR3aa: CATADRGNEQYF

v_gene: TRBV7-9
len: 15
j_gene: TRBJ2-7
abundance: NA
CDR3aa: CASSLSQGASYEQYF

v_gene: TRBV5-6
len: 16
j_gene: TRBJ2-1
abundance: NA
CDR3aa: CAGSFPSAGIYNEQFF

v_gene: TRBV7-2
len: 16
j_gene: TRBJ1-2
abundance: NA
CDR3aa: CASSLSSGTGGGGYTF

v_gene: TRBV6-5
len: 15
j_gene: TRBJ2-1
abundance: NA
CDR3aa: CASSYSMTTGSEQFF

v_gene: TRBV6-6
len: 17
j_gene: TRBJ1-1
abundance: NA
CDR3aa: CASTSTTGQGAYTEAFF

v_gene: TRBV27
len: 16
j_gene: TRBJ2-3
abundance: NA
CDR3aa: CASRDRLVLGPDTQYF

v_gene: TRBV5-1
len: 15
j_gene: TRBJ1-2
abundance: NA
CDR3aa: CASSPSPDRAGGYTF

v_gene: TRBV24-1
len: 14
j_gene: TRBJ2-5
abundance: NA
CDR3aa: CATSDLPVPETQYF

v_gene: TRBV12-3/TRBV12-4
len: 17
j_gene: TRBJ1-5
abundance: few
CDR3aa: CASSHLLGGKSNQPQHF

v_gene: TRBV6-5
len: 15
j_gene: TRBJ2-5
abundance: few
CDR3aa: CASSYSGAAQETQYF

v_gene: TRBV6-2/TRBV6-3
len: 15
j_gene: TRBJ2-7
abundance: few
CDR3aa: CASSYGRTSSYEQYF

v_gene: TRBV29-1
len: 12
j_gene: TRBJ2-1
abundance: NA
CDR3aa: CSVDRTDNEQFF

v_gene: TRBV27
len: 15
j_gene: TRBJ1-4
abundance: NA
CDR3aa: CASSLRPGTNEKLFF

v_gene: TRBV20-1
len: 14
j_gene: TRBJ2-3
abundance: NA
CDR3aa: CSAASVKDLDTQYF

v_gene: TRBV6-5
len: 14
j_gene: TRBJ1-1
abundance: NA
CDR3aa: CASSSTNSGTEAFF

v_gene: TRBV29-1
len: 14
j_gene: TRBJ1-2
abundance: few
CDR3aa: CSVEDFGVNYGYTF

v_gene: TRBV2
len: 16
j_gene: TRBJ2-2
abundance: NA
CDR3aa: CASSVSFGANTGELFF

v_gene: TRBV14
len: 14
j_gene: TRBJ2-3
abundance: NA
CDR3aa: CASSLVTNGDTQYF

v_gene: TRBV7-2
len: 16
j_gene: TRBJ1-2
abundance: NA
CDR3aa: CASSPSLRQGNYGYTF

v_gene: TRBV7-9
len: 14
j_gene: TRBJ2-1
abundance: NA
CDR3aa: CASSHRDVYNEQFF

v_gene: TRBV7-6
len: 17
j_gene: TRBJ2-1
abundance: NA
CDR3aa: CASSFELAGGFSDEQFF

v_gene: TRBV4-1
len: 20
j_gene: TRBJ2-3
abundance: NA
CDR3aa: CASSQDKRIAGGSSTDTQYF

v_gene: TRBV6-2/TRBV6-3
len: 17
j_gene: TRBJ2-4
abundance: NA
CDR3aa: CASSYSRGLLDENIQYF

v_gene: TRBV7-2
len: 17
j_gene: TRBJ2-5
abundance: NA
CDR3aa: CASSLIGTSGYQETQYF

v_gene: TRBV6-2/TRBV6-3
len: 16
j_gene: TRBJ2-5
abundance: NA
CDR3aa: CASSYRGSLPQETQYF

v_gene: TRBV20-1
len: 14
j_gene: TRBJ2-1
abundance: NA
CDR3aa: CSARAGESRNEQFF

v_gene: TRBV5-6
len: 17
j_gene: TRBJ2-1
abundance: few
CDR3aa: CASSLETGGGRWFSRFF

v_gene: TRBV28
len: 15
j_gene: TRBJ2-1
abundance: NA
CDR3aa: CASSSNPDSINEQFF

v_gene: TRBV12-3/TRBV12-4
len: 14
j_gene: TRBJ2-1
abundance: NA
CDR3aa: CASSVLQGANEQFF

v_gene: TRBV4-3
len: 15
j_gene: TRBJ1-2
abundance: few
CDR3aa: CASSQDGTPGYGYTF

v_gene: TRBV9
len: 15
j_gene: TRBJ2-1
abundance: NA
CDR3aa: CASNPRGGANNEQFF

v_gene: TRBV4-2
len: 18
j_gene: TRBJ2-7
abundance: NA
CDR3aa: CASSKEHASLQSSYEQYF

v_gene: TRBV24-1
len: 15
j_gene: TRBJ2-1
abundance: few
CDR3aa: CATSSRTSGGSEQFF

v_gene: TRBV13
len: 14
j_gene: TRBJ1-2
abundance: few
CDR3aa: CASSFAGNSNGYTF

v_gene: TRBV4-2
len: 16
j_gene: TRBJ2-5
abundance: few
CDR3aa: CASSQDLAGGVETQYF

v_gene: TRBV20-1
len: 13
j_gene: TRBJ1-2
abundance: NA
CDR3aa: CSAPEGLNYGYTF

v_gene: TRBV9
len: 13
j_gene: TRBJ2-3
abundance: NA
CDR3aa: CASNRLGDHTQYF

v_gene: TRBV5-5
len: 15
j_gene: TRBJ2-5
abundance: few
CDR3aa: CASSLVRLDQETQYF

v_gene: TRBV7-2
len: 12
j_gene: NA
abundance: NA
CDR3aa: CASSFDSPEQYF